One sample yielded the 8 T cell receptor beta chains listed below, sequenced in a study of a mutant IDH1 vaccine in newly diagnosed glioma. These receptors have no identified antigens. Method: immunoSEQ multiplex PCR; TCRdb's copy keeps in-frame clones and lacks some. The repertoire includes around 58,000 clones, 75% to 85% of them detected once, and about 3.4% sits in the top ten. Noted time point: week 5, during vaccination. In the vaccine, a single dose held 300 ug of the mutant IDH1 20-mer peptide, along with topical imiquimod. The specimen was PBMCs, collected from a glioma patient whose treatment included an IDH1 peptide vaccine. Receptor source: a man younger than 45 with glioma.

CDR3 DNA: TGCGCCAGCAGTGAGACGACGGCGCCTAAAGCTTTCTTT. Amino acid sequence: CASSETTAPKAFF. The V gene is TRBV10-1, the J gene TRBJ1-1; no reliable D call. Germline V gives CDR1 WNHNN, CDR2 SYGVQD (reference sequence). This CDR3 region has 13 residues. Between the trimmed V and J ends, which lost 2 bases and 9 bases, there was a span of 13 bases.

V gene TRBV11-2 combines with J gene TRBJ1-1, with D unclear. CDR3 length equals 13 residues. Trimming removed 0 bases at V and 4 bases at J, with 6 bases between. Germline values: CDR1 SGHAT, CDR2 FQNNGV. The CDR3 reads CASSLDRVTEAFF. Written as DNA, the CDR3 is TGTGCCAGCAGCTTAGATAGGGTCACTGAAGCTTTCTTT.

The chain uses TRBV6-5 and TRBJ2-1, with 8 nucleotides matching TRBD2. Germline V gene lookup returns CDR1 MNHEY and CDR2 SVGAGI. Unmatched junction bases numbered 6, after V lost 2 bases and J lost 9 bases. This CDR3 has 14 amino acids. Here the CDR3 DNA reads TGTGCCAGCAGTTACGCGGGGGGCTACGTTGAGCAGTTCTTC. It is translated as CASSYAGGYVEQFF.

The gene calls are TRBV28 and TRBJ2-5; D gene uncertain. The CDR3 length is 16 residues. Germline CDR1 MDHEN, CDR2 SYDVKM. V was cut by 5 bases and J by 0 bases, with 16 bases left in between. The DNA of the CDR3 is TGTGCCAGCAGTAGCCCCTCGGAAAGAGACCAAGAGACCCAGTACTTC. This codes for CASSSPSERDQETQYF.

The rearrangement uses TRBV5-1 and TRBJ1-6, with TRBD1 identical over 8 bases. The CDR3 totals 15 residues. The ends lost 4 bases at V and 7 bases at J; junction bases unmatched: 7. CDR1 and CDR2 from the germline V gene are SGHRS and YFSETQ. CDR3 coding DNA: TGCGCCAGCAGCCGGATGACAGGGGAAAATTCACCCCTCCACTTT. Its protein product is CASSRMTGENSPLHF.

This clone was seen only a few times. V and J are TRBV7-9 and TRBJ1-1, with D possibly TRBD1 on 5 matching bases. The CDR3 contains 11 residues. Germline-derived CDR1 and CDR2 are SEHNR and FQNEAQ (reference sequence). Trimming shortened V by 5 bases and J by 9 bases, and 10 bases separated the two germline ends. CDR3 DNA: TGTGCCAGCAGCGCCGGGACGCAAGCTTTCTTT. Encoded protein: CASSAGTQAFF.

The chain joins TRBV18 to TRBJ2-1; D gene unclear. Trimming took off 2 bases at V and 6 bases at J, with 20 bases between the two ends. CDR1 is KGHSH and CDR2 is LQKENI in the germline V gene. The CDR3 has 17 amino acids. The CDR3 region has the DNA TGTGCCAGCTCACCAGGTCCCGGGCCGAGTAGTTCCAATGAGCAGTTCTTC. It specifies CASSPGPGPSSSNEQFF.

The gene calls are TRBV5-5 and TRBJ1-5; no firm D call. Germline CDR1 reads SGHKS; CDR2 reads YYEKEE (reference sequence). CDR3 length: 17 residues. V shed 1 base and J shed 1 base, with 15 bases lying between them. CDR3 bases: TGTGCCAGCAGCTTGATTGCGGTAGGGTTCAGCAATCAGCCCCAGCATTTT. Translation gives CASSLIAVGFSNQPQHF.